These 8 T cell receptor beta chains came from one sample sequenced in a study of spatial heterogeneity in lung cancer. TCRdb re-called the 5' RACE reads through MiXCR, storing one row per CDR3 protein. The table shows about 7,500 distinct CDR3 sequences, with over 10% occurring only once. No antigen is known for these receptors. Described time point: sample taken at primary tumor resection. Study outcomes and limitations: Counts of expanded intratumoral alpha and beta TCRs tracked tumor mutation counts.

The source material was lung tumor tissue, sampled at surgery. All receptors derive from a male donor with early-stage non-small cell lung cancer.

Only a few counts were recorded for this clonotype. Since it is a stray read in a library aimed at alpha chains, this beta chain has a size that is not meaningful. The V gene is TRBV18, the J gene TRBJ2-1; perhaps TRBD2 as D (6 bases). Trimming removed 3 bases at V and 9 bases at J, with 12 bases between. CDR3 length: 13 amino acids. Germline CDR1 and CDR2: KGHSH and LQKENI. CDR3 amino acids: CASSPRDFGEQFF. CDR3 nucleotides: TGTGCCAGCTCACCCCGGGACTTCGGTGAGCAGTTCTTC.

This clonotype was recorded only once. Given a much more abundant clone one base away, this may be a read error. A library prepared for alpha chains yielded this beta chain as an off-target read; its size is of little meaning. The chain employs TRBV20-1 and TRBJ1-2; a weak D match, TRBD1 (5 bases). This CDR3 comprises 13 residues. CDR1 DFQATT and CDR2 SNEGSKA come from the germline V gene (reference sequence). CDR3 nucleotide sequence: TGCAGAGCTAGGAACAGGCCAAACTATGGCTACACCTTC. Protein sequence: CRARNRPNYGYTF.

This clonotype has a count of ten or more. For a library built for alpha chains, this beta chain is a stray read; little rests on its size. The chain carries TRBV29-1 and TRBJ2-2; the match to TRBD1 covers 10 bases. CDR3 length: 14 amino acids. J gave up 7 bases and V 6 bases, and 8 bases lay outside the gene matches. Germline V gives CDR1 SQVTM, CDR2 ANQGSEA. DNA of the CDR3: TGCAGCGTCGCCCCGGGACAGGGGAACGGGGAGCTGTTTTTT. Translation: CSVAPGQGNGELFF.

Comment on this clonotype: The library was designed around alpha chains, so this beta chain is a stray read whose abundance carries little weight. The chain uses TRBV7-9 and TRBJ1-4; D is perhaps TRBD1 (5 bases). Trimming cost V 1 base and J 5 bases, with 11 bases left between them. The germline V gene encodes CDR1 SEHNR and CDR2 FQNEAQ (reference sequence). This CDR3 has 15 amino acids. In nucleotides, the CDR3 is TGTGCCAGCAGCTTAGGGGCAGGGCGAAATGAAAAACTGTTTTTT. Protein sequence: CASSLGAGRNEKLFF.

This clonotype has a count of ten or more. The library was built for alpha chains, so this beta chain is an off-target read and its size means little. The V and J genes are TRBV6-5 and TRBJ1-1; D call uncertain. The V gene lost 7 bases and the J gene lost 3 bases, with 6 bases spanning the gap. Per the germline V gene, CDR1 is MNHEY and CDR2 is SVGAGI. CDR3 length: 11 residues. The CDR3 coding sequence is TGTGCCAGCACGTCCGACACTGAAGCTTTCTTT. This sequence encodes CASTSDTEAFF.

This clonotype was observed at least ten times. This beta chain represents an off-target read in a library built for alpha chains; its size is of limited meaning. The J gene is TRBJ1-2, the V gene TRBV7-9; unclear D gene. Germline CDR1 SEHNR, CDR2 FQNEAQ (reference sequence). The CDR3 has 15 amino acids. V lost 4 bases and J lost 0, with 12 bases in between. CDR3 sequence reads: CASSSSGKANYGYTF. CDR3 sequence (DNA): TGTGCCAGCAGCTCATCAGGAAAAGCTAACTATGGCTACACCTTC.

This clonotype was observed at least ten times. Being off target in a library aimed at alpha chains, this beta chain has a size of little meaning. The V gene is TRBV6-5, the J gene TRBJ2-1; D unresolved. Trimming left V 2 bases short and J 6 bases short, with 8 bases between. Germline V lookup: CDR1 MNHEY, CDR2 SVGAGI. CDR3 length: 13 amino acids. CDR3 bases: TGTGCCAGCAGTTACGGCGCGAGCAATGAGCAGTTCTTC. It specifies CASSYGASNEQFF.

In the case of this clonotype: Because this beta chain is a stray read in a library intended to capture alpha chains, its abundance should not be given much weight. The chain uses TRBV18 and TRBJ2-3; D ambiguous. The CDR3 is 13 amino acids. Trimming pared 6 bases from V and 0 bases from J, leaving 7 bases between. Germline CDR1 KGHSH, CDR2 LQKENI. The CDR3 coding sequence is TGTGCCAGCTCTCTGGACAGCACAGATACGCAGTATTTT. It codes for CASSLDSTDTQYF.